The clone carrying this TCR beta chain has a count of ten or more. Amplification yielded TCR beta CDR3 regions, with RNA transcripts as the source. The HTBI primer set drove a first-round RT-PCR of the TCR CDR3. TCRdb reprocessed the multiplex PCR reads with MiXCR, giving one entry per CDR3 protein. The repertoire includes roughly 550,000 distinct CDR3 sequences, roughly 16% of them detected once, and approximately 30% sits in the top ten. This entry belongs to a study of T cells in Graves' hyperthyroidism and ophthalmopathy. Study in general: It was at initial diagnosis, before any treatment, that peripheral blood was collected.

Trimming left V 2 bases short and J 3 bases short, with 16 bases between. Germline CDR1 reads SEHNR; CDR2 reads FQNEAQ (reference sequence). The CDR3 is made up of 16 amino acids. Uncontrolled infection, other autoimmune disease, pregnancy or lactation led to exclusion. PBMCs were obtained from about 9.9 ml fresh peripheral blood. The TCR comes from a woman in her thirties with Graves' ophthalmopathy. The V call is TRBV7-9, the J call TRBJ2-5; the D gene is possibly TRBD1 (6 bases). The sequencing input was blood. The CDR3 bases are TGTGCCAGCAGCTTACCCTGGTCTCCAGGGGAAGAGACCCAGTACTTC. This codes for CASSLPWSPGEETQYF.